The 10 T cell receptor beta chains given below trace back to one sample, sequenced in a study of tumor-infiltrating lymphocytes in primary liver carcinoma. For blood RNA, unsorted whole blood served as the source, and germline DNA was extracted too. TCR beta cDNA was made from 400 to 600 ng total RNA with a constant-region primer. Construction of TCR beta libraries relied on three successive nested multiplex PCR rounds employing slightly modified ARM-PCR. The first two PCR rounds, around 10 cycles each, used TRBV1-TRBV30 forward primers and a C-beta reverse primer. TCRdb called the multiplex PCR reads again in MiXCR, with one record for every CDR3 protein. The sample yields 180,000 or so distinct CDR3 sequences, about 60% seen once. The sequencing sample was made of peripheral blood. The receptors come from a man in his forties with primary liver carcinoma and hepatitis B virus infection.

The rearrangement links TRBV5-4 to TRBJ2-6; possibly TRBD1 for D (6 bases). V was cut by 3 bases and J by 2 bases, with 9 bases left in between. This CDR3 is 15 amino acids long. CDR1 and CDR2 (germline): SGHNT, YYREEE (reference sequence). In nucleotides, the CDR3 is TGTGCCAGCAGCTCTACAGGGCCTGGGGCCAACGTCCTGACTTTC. Protein sequence: CASSSTGPGANVLTF.

This clonotype was seen just once. A junction end diverges from the germline sequence, so it may reflect a read error. The V call is TRBV11-2, the J call TRBJ2-3; D may match TRBD1 or TRBD2 (5 bases each). This CDR3 contains 14 residues. The germline V gene encodes CDR1 SGHAT and CDR2 FQNNGV. The CDR3 sequence is CAISLRDRPYTQYF. The CDR3 DNA sequence: TGTGCCATCAGCTTACGGGACCGCCCCTATACGCAGTATTTT.

This clonotype was picked up one time. The chain has TRBV12-3 or TRBV12-4 and TRBJ1-5, with D uncertain. CDR3 length equals 15 residues. Between the trimmed V and J ends, which lost 7 bases and 0 bases, there was a span of 13 bases. DNA of the CDR3: TGTGCCAGCACTCGAAAGGGTGGTAGCAATCAGCCCCAGCATTTT. The encoded protein is CASTRKGGSNQPQHF.

The chain carries TRBV11-2 and TRBJ2-1; 8 nucleotides match TRBD1. J gave up 4 bases and V 6 bases, and 23 bases lay outside the gene matches. Germline-derived CDR1 and CDR2 are SGHAT and FQNNGV. This CDR3 comprises 20 residues. The CDR3 DNA follows: TGTGCCAGCAGGCTACCATGGGGTCACAGGGGGACCGAGTCATACAATGAGCAGTTCTTC. As protein: CASRLPWGHRGTESYNEQFF.

As concerns this clonotype: The junction departs from the called germline gene at one end, perhaps through a read error. The chain joins TRBV4-1 to TRBJ1-1, with D hard to call. Germline-derived CDR1 and CDR2 are MGHRA and YSYEKL. The CDR3 is 14 residues long. The CDR3 is CTSSQDYRNTEAFF. For the CDR3, the DNA is TGCACCAGCAGCCAAGACTACAGGAACACTGAAGCTTTCTTT.

Here the CDR3 DNA reads TGCAGTGCTCTGCAGGGACTCGAATACGAGCAGTACTTC. Its translation is CSALQGLEYEQYF. The chain is built from TRBV20-1 and TRBJ2-7; D might be TRBD2 (6 bases). The ends were cut back, 5 bases at V and 4 bases at J, with 15 bases in the middle. CDR1 and CDR2 (germline): DFQATT, SNEGSKA (reference sequence). The CDR3 sequence is 13 residues long.

The rearrangement uses TRBV29-1 and TRBJ1-1; the D gene is possibly TRBD1 (6 bases). CDR1 is SQVTM and CDR2 is ANQGSEA in the germline V gene. The CDR3 is made up of 17 amino acids. Trimming removed 7 bases from V and 1 base from J, with 25 bases in between. CDR3 sequence: CSATFSVGANRNTEAFF. The DNA of the CDR3 is TGCAGCGCAACATTCTCGGTGGGGGCCAACCGGAACACTGAAGCTTTCTTT.

The chain carries TRBV4-2 and TRBJ2-1; D perhaps matches TRBD1 (6 bases). Germline loops: CDR1 LGHNA, CDR2 YNFKEQ. This CDR3 spans 15 amino acids. V was pared by 5 bases and J by 7 bases, with 18 bases between. CDR3: CASSRDISPVNEQFF. In DNA, the CDR3 is TGTGCCAGCAGCAGGGACATCTCTCCGGTGAATGAGCAGTTCTTC.

V gene TRBV28 combines with J gene TRBJ1-1; 8 bases are a match to TRBD1. The length of the CDR3 is 12 residues. V was pared by 5 bases and J by 11 bases, with 7 bases of the junction left unmatched. The germline V gene encodes CDR1 MDHEN and CDR2 SYDVKM. CDR3 nucleotides: TGTGCCAGCAGTCCCGACAGGGGAAGGGCTTTCTTT. It specifies CASSPDRGRAFF.

In its sample, this clonotype is medium-sized. The J gene is TRBJ2-1, the V gene TRBV11-2; D possibly corresponds to TRBD2 (6 bases). The CDR3 length is 15 residues. The germline V and J ends were trimmed by 1 base and 0 bases, with 7 bases remaining between them. CDR1 and CDR2 from the germline V gene are SGHAT and FQNNGV. Here the CDR3 reads CASSLAGVSYNEQFF. CDR3 nucleotides: TGTGCCAGCAGCTTAGCGGGGGTCTCCTACAATGAGCAGTTCTTC.